This TCR beta chain was profiled in a study of cytomegalovirus exposure and HLA in healthy donors. With 60 Vbeta and 13 Jbeta primers, the PCR was carried out. Repertoires were generated with immunoSEQ multiplex PCR, while TCRdb's copy carries only in-frame clones and drops some. The sample shows 110,000 or so clones, under 80% of them seen only once. Sequenced: PBMCs. The TCR originated in a woman between 45 and 65 years old in good health and CMV-seropositive.

The CDR3 nucleotides read TGCGCCAGCAGCCGGCGGACAGGGGGCGCTTCCGCCTACGAGCAGTACTTC. Amino acid sequence: CASSRRTGGASAYEQYF. This chain connects TRBV4-1 to TRBJ2-7, with 11 bases aligning to TRBD1. The CDR3 totals 17 residues. J gave up 2 bases and V 4 bases, and 10 bases lay outside the gene matches. Germline CDR1 MGHRA, CDR2 YSYEKL.